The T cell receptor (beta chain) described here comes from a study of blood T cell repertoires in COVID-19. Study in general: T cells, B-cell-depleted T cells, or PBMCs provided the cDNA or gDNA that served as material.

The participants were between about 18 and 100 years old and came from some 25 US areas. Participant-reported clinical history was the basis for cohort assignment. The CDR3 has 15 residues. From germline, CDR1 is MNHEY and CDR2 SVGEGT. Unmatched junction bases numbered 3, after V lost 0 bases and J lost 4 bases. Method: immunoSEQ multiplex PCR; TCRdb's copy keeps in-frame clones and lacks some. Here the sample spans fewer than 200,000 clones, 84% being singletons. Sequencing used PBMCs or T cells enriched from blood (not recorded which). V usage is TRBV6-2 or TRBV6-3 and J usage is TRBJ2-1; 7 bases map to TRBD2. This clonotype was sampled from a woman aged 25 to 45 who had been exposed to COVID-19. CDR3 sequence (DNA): TGTGCCAGCAGTTACTCGGGGGGGGAATACAATGAGCAGTTCTTC. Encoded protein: CASSYSGGEYNEQFF.